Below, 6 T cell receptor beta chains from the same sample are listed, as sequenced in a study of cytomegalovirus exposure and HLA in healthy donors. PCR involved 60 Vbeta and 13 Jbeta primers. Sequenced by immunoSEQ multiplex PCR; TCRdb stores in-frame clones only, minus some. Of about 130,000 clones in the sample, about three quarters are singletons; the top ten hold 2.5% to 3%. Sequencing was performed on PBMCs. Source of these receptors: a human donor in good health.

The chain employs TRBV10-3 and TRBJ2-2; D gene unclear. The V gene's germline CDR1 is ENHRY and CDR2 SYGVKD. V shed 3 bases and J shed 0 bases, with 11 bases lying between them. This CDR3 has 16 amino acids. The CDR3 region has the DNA TGTGCCATCAGTGATTCGTTGGCAGCGAACACCGGGGAGCTGTTTTTT. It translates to CAISDSLAANTGELFF.

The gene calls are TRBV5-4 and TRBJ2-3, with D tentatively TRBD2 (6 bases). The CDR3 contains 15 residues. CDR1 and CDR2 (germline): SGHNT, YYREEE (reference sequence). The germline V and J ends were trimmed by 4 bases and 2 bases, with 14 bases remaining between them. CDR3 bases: TGTGCCAGCAGCGCGGGACCCATCTCCACAGATACGCAGTATTTT. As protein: CASSAGPISTDTQYF.

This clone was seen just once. CDR3 amino acids: CASSQDGTGGNQPQHF. The CDR3 region has the DNA TGCGCCAGCAGCCAAGACGGGACAGGGGGCAATCAGCCCCAGCATTTT. The gene calls are TRBV4-1 and TRBJ1-5; 10 nucleotides match TRBD1. Germline assignment: CDR1 MGHRA and CDR2 YSYEKL. V was pared by 0 bases and J by 2 bases, with 1 base of the junction left unmatched. The CDR3 contains 16 residues.

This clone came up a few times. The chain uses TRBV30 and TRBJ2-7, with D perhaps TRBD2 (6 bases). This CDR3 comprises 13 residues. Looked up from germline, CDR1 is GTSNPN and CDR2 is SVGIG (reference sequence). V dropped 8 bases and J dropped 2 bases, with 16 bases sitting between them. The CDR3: CAGTGTLPYEQYF. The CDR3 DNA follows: TGTGCCGGGACCGGGACTCTCCCCTACGAGCAGTACTTC.

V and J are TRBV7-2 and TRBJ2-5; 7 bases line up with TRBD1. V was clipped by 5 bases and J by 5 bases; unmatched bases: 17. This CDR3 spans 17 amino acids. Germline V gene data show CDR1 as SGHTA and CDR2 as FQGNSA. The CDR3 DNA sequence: TGTGCCAGCAGCCCCACGGACAGGCCCTCCGCTCGGGAGACCCAGTACTTC. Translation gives CASSPTDRPSARETQYF.

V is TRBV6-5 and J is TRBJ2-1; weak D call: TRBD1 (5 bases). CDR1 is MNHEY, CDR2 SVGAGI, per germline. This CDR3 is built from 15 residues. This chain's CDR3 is CVTRTDRNSYNEQFF. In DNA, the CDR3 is TGTGTCACCCGAACTGACAGAAACTCCTACAATGAGCAGTTCTTC.